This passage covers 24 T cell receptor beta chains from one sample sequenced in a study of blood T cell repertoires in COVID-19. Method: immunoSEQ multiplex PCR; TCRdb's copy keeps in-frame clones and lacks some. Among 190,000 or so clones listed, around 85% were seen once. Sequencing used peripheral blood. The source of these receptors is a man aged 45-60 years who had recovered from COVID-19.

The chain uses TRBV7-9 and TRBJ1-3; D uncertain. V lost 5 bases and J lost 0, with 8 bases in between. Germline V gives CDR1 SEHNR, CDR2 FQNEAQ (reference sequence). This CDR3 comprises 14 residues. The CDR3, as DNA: TGTGCCAGCAGCCCGGGAGTCTCTGGAAACACCATATATTTT. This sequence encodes CASSPGVSGNTIYF.

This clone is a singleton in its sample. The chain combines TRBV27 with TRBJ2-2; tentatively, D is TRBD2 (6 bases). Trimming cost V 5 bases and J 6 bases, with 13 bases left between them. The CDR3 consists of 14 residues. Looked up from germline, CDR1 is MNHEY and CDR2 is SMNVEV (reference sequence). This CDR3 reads CASSPSSGAGELFF. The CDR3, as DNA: TGTGCCAGCAGTCCTAGTTCGGGGGCCGGGGAGCTGTTTTTT.

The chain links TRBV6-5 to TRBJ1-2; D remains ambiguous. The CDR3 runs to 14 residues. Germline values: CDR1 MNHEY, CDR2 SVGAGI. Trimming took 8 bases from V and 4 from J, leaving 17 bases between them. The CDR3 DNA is TGTGCCAGCGGGTTGGCAGGTAGTTCCTATGGCTACACCTTC. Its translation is CASGLAGSSYGYTF.

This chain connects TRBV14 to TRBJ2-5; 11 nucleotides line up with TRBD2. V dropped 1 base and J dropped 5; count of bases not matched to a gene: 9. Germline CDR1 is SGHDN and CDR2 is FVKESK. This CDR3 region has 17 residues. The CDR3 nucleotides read TGTGCCAGCAGCCAAGTCACTAGCGGGAGTATTGGGGAGACCCAGTACTTC. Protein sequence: CASSQVTSGSIGETQYF.

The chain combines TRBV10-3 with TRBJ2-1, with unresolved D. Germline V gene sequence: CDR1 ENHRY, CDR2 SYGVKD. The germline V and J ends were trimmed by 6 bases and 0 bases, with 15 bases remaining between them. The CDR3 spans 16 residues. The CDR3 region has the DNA TGTGCCATCAGCTCCTCCACTGCAAGCTCCTACAATGAGCAGTTCTTC. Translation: CAISSSTASSYNEQFF.

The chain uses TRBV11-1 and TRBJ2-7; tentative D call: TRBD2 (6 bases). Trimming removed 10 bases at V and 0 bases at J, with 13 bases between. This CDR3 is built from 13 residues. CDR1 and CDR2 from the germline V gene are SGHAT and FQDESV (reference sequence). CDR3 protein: CATTRGSSYEQYF. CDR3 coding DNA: TGTGCCACCACTCGGGGGAGCTCCTACGAGCAGTACTTC. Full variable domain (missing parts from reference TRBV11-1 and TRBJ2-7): EAEVAQSPRYKITEKSQAVAFWCDPISGHATLYWYRQILGQGPELLVQFQDESVVDDSQLPKDRFSAERLKGVDSTLKIQPAELGDSAMYLCATTRGSSYEQYFGPGTRLTVT.

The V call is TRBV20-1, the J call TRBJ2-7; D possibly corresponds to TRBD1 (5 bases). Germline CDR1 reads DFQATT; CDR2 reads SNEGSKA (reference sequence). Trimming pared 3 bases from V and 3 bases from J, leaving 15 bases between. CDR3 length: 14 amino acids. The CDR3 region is CSASPGPPNYEQYF. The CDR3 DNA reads TGCAGTGCTAGTCCAGGGCCTCCTAACTACGAGCAGTACTTC.

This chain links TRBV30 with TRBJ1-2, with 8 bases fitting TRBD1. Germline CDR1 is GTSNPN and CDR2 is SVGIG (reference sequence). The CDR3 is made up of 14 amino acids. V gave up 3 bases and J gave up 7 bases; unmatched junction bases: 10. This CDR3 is CAWRTGANSGGYTF. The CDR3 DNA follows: TGTGCCTGGAGGACAGGGGCGAATAGTGGTGGCTACACCTTC.

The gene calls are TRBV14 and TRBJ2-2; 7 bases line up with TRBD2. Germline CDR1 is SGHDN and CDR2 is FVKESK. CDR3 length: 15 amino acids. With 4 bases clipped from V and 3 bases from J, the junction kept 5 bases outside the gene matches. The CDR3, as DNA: TGTGCCAGCAGCCGACGGGAGGTACACACCGGGGAGCTGTTTTTT. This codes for CASSRREVHTGELFF.

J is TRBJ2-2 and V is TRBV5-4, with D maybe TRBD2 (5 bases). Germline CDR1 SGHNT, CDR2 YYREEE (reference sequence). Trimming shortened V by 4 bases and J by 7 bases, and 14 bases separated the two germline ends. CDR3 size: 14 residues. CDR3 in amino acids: CASSEGSGVGELFF. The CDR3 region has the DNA TGTGCCAGCAGCGAGGGAAGCGGAGTCGGGGAGCTGTTTTTT.

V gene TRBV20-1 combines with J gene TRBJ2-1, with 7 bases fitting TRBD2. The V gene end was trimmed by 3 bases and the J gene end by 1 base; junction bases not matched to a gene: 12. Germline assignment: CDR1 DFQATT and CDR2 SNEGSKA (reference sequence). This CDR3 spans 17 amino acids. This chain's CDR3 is CSASKLAAVQSYNEQFF. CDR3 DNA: TGCAGTGCTAGTAAGCTAGCGGCAGTACAATCCTACAATGAGCAGTTCTTC.

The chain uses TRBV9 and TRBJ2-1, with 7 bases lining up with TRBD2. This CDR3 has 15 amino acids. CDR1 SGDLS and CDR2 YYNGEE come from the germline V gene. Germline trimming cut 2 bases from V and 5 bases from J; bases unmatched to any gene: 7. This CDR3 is CASSVGLAEDNEQFF. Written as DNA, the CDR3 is TGTGCCAGCAGCGTGGGGCTAGCGGAGGACAATGAGCAGTTCTTC.

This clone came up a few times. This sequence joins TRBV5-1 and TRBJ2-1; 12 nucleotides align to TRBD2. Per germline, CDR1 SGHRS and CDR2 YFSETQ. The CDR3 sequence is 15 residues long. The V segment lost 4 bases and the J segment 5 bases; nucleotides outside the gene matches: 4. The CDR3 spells CASSITSGRNNEQFF. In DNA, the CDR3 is TGCGCCAGCAGCATAACTAGCGGGAGGAACAATGAGCAGTTCTTC.

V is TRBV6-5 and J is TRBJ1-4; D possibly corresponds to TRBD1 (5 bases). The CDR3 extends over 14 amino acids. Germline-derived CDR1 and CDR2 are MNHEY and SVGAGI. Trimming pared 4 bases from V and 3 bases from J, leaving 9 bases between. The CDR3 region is CASSSGIPNEKLFF. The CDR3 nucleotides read TGTGCCAGCAGTTCAGGGATTCCTAATGAAAAACTGTTTTTT.

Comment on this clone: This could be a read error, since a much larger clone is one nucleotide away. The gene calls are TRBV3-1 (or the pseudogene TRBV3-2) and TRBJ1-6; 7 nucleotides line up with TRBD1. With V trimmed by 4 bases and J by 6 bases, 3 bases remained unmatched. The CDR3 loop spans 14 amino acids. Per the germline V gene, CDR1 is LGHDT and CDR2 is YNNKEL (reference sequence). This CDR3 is CASSPGQTNSPLHF. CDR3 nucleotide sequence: TGTGCCAGCAGCCCGGGACAGACTAATTCACCCCTCCACTTT.

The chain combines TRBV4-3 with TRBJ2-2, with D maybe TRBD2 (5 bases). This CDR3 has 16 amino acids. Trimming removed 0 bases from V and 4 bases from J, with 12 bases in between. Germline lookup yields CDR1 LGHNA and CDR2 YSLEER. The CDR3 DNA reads TGCGCCAGCAGCCAAGATCCTGCCGGGATCACCGGGGAGCTGTTTTTT. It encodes CASSQDPAGITGELFF.

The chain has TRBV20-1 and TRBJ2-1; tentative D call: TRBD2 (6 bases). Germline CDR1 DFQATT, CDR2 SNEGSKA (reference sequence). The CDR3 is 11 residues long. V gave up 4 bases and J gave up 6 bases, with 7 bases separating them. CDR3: CSAMTSNEQFF. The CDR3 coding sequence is TGCAGTGCTATGACTAGCAATGAGCAGTTCTTC.

In nucleotides, the CDR3 is TGTGCCAGCAGCGACGGTTTGCGGGATGTCAATGAGCAGTTCTTC. This sequence encodes CASSDGLRDVNEQFF. The V gene is TRBV2, the J gene TRBJ2-1; D may be TRBD2 (6 bases). Trimming left V 6 bases short and J 6 bases short, with 18 bases between. Per the germline V gene, CDR1 is SNHLY and CDR2 is FYNNEI. The CDR3 length is 15 residues.

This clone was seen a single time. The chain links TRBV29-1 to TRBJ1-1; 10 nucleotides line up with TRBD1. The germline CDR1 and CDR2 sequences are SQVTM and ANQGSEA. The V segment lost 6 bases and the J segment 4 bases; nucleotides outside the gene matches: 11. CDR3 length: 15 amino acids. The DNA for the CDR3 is TGCAGCGTGCTACCTCAGGGACAGGGGAGCACTGAAGCTTTCTTT. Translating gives CSVLPQGQGSTEAFF.

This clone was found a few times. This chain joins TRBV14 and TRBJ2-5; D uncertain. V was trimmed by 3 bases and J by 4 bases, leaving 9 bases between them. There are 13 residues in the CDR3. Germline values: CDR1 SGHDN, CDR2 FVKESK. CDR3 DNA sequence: TGTGCCAGCAGCCACGGAGTTTTAGAGACCCAGTACTTC. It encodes CASSHGVLETQYF.

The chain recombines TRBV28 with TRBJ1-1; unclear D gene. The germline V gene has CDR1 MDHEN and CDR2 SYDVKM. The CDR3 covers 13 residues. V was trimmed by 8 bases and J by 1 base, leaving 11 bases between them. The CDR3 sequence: CASLRQPNTEAFF. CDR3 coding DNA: TGTGCCAGCCTTCGACAACCGAACACTGAAGCTTTCTTT.

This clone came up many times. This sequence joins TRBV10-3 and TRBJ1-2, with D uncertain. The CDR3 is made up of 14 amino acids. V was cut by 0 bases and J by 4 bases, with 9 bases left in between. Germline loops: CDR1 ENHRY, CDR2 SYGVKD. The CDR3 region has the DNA TGTGCCATCAGTGAGTCCGGGGAGGGCTATGGCTACACCTTC. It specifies CAISESGEGYGYTF.

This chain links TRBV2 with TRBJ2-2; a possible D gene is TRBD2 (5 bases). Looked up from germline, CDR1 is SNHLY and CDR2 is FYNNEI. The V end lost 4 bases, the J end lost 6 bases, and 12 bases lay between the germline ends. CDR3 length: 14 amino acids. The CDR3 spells CASSGPSWPGELFF. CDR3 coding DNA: TGTGCCAGCAGTGGCCCTAGCTGGCCCGGGGAGCTGTTTTTT.

CDR3: CASSSAGVYGYTF. CDR3 coding DNA: TGTGCCAGCAGCTCCGCAGGGGTCTATGGCTACACCTTC. The rearrangement links TRBV7-2 to TRBJ1-2, with a possible D match to TRBD1 (6 bases). This CDR3 has 13 amino acids. The V end lost 4 bases, the J end lost 4 bases, and 10 bases lay between the germline ends. Per the germline V gene, CDR1 is SGHTA and CDR2 is FQGNSA.